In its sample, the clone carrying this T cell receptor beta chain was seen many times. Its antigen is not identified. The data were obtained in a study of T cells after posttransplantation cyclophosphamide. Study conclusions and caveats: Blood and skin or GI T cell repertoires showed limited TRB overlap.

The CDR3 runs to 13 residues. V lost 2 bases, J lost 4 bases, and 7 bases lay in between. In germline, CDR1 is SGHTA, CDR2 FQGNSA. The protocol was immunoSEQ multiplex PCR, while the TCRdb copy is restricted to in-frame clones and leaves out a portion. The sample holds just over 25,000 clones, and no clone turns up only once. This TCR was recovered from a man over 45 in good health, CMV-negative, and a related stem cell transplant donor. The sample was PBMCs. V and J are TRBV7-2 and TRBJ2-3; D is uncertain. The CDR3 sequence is CASSLNRADTQYF. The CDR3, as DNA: TGTGCCAGCAGCTTAAATCGGGCAGATACGCAGTATTTT. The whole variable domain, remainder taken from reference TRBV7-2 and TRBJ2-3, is GAGVSQSPSNKVTEKGKDVELRCDPISGHTALYWYRQSLGQGLEFLIYFQGNSAPDKSGLPSDRFSAERTGGSVSTLTIQRTQQEDSAVYLCASSLNRADTQYFGPGTRLTVL.